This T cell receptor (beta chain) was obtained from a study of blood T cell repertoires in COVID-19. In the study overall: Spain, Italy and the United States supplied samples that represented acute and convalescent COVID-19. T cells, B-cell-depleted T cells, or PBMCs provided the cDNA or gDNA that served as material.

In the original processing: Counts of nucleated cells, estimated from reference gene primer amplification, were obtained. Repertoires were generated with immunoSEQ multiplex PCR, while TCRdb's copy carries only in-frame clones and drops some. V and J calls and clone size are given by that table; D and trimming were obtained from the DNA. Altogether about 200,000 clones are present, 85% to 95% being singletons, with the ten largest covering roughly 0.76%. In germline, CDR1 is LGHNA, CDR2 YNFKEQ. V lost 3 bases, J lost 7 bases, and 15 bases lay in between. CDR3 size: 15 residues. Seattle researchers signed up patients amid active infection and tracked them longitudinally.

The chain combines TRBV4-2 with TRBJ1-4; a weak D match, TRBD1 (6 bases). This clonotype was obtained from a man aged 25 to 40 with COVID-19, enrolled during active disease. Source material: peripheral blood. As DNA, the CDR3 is TGTGCCAGCAGCCAGAGGGGGGGAGACGGTGAAAAACTGTTTTTT. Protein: CASSQRGGDGEKLFF.